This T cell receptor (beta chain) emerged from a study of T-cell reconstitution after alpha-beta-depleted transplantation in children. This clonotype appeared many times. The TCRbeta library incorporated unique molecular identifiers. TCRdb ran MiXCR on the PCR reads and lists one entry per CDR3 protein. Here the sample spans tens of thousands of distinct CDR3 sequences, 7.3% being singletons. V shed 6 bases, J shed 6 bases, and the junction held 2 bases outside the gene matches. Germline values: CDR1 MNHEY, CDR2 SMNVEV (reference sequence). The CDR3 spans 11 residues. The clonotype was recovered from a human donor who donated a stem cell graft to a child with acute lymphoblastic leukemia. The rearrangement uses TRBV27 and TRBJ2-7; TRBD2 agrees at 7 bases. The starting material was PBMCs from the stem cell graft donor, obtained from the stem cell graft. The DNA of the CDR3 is TGTGCCAGCAGGGGAGGGAGCGAGCAGTACTTC. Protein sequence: CASRGGSEQYF.